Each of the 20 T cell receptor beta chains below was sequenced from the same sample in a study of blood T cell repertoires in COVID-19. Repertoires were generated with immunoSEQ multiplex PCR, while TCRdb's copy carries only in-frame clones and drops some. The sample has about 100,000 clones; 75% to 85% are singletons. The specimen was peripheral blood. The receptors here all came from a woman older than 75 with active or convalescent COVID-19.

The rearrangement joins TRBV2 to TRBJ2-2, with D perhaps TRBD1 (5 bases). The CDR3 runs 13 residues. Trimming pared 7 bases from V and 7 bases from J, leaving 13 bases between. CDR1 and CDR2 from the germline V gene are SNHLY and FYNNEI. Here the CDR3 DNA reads TGTGCCAGCAATCCTCAGGGTATCGGGGAGCTGTTTTTT. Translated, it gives CASNPQGIGELFF.

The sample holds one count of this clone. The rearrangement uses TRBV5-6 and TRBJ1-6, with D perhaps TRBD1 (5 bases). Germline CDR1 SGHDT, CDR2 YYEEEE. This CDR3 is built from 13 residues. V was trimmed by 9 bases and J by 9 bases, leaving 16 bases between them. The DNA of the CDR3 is TGTGCCACCGCCATGGGGGGGGTTTCACCCCTCCACTTT. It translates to CATAMGGVSPLHF.

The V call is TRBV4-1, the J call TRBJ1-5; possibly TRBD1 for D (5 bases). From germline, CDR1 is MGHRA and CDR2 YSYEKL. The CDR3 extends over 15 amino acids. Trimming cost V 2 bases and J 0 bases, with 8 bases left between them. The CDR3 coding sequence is TGCGCCAGCAGCCAATTCAGGGATAGCAATCAGCCCCAGCATTTT. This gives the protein CASSQFRDSNQPQHF.

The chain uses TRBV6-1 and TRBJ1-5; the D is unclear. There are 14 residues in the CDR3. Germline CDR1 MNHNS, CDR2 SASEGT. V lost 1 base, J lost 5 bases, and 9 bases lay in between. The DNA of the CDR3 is TGTGCCAGCAGTGAAGTTGTCGGAGATCAGCCCCAGCATTTT. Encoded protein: CASSEVVGDQPQHF.

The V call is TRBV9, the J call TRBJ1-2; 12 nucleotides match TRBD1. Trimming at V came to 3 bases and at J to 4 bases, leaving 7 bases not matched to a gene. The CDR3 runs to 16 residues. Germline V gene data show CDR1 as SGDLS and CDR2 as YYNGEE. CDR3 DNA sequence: TGTGCCAGCAGCGGAGGGACAGGGGGCATGGGCTATGGCTACACCTTC. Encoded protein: CASSGGTGGMGYGYTF. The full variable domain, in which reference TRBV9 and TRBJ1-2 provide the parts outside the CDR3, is DSGVTQTPKHLITATGQRVTLRCSPRSGDLSVYWYQQSLDQGLQFLIQYYNGEERAKGNILERFSAQQFPDLHSELNLSSLELGDSALYFCASSGGTGGMGYGYTFGSGTRLTVV.

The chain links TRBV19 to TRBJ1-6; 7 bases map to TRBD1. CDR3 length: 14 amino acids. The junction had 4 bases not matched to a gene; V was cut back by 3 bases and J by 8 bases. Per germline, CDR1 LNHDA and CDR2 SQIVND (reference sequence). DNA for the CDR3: TGTGCCAGTAGTATGACAGGGTTGGATTCACCCCTCCACTTT. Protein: CASSMTGLDSPLHF. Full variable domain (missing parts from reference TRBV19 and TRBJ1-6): DGGITQSPKYLFRKEGQNVTLSCEQNLNHDAMYWYRQDPGQGLRLIYYSQIVNDFQKGDIAEGYSVSREKKESFPLTVTSAQKNPTAFYLCASSMTGLDSPLHFGNGTRLTVT.

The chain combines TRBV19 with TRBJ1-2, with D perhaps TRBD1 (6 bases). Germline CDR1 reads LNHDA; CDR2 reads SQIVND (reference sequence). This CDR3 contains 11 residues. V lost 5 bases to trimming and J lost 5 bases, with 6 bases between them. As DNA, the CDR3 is TGTGCCAGTAGTGGACAGTATGGCTACACCTTC. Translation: CASSGQYGYTF.

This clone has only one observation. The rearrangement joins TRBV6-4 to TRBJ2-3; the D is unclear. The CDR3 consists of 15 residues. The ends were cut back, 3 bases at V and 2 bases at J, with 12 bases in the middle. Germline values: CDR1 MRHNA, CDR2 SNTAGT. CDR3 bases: TGTGCCAGCAGTGAAACCGGGTCCCTCACAGATACGCAGTATTTT. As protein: CASSETGSLTDTQYF.

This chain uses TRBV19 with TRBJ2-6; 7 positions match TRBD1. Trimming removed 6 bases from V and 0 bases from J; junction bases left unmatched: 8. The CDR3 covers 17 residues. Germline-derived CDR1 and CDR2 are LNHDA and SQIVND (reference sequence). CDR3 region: CASSRQGWGSGANVLTF. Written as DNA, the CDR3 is TGTGCCAGTAGCCGACAGGGTTGGGGCTCTGGGGCCAACGTCCTGACTTTC.

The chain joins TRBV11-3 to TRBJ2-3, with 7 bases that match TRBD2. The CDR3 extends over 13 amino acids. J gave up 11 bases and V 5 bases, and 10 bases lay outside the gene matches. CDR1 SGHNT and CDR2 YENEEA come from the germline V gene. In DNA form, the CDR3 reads TGTGCCAGCAGCCGACAGACTAGCCACGTGCAGTATTTT. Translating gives CASSRQTSHVQYF.

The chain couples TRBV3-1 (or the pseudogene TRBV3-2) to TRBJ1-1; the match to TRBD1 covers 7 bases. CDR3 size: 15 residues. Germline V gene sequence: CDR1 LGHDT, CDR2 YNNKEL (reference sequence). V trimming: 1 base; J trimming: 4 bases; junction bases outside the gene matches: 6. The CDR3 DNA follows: TGTGCCAGCAGCCAAGGTAATAGACAGGGCACTGAAGCTTTCTTT. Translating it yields CASSQGNRQGTEAFF.

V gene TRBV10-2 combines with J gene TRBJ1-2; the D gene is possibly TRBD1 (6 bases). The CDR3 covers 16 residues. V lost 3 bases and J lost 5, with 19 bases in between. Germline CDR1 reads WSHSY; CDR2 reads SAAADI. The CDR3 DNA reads TGCGCCAGCAGTGATCCGGGACAACTACGCGGGTATGGCTACACCTTC. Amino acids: CASSDPGQLRGYGYTF.

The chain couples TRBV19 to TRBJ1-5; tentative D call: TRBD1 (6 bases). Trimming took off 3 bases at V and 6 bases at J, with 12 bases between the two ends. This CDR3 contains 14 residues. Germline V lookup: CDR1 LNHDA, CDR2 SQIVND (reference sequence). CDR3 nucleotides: TGTGCCAGTAGTATTCAGGGGTCAGGTCAGCCCCAGCATTTT. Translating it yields CASSIQGSGQPQHF.

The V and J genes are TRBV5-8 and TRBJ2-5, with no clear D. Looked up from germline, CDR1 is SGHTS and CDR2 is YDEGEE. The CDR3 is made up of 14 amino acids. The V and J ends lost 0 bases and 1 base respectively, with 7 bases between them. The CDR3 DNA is TGTGCCAGCAGCTTGGCCGGTAGCCAAGAGACCCAGTACTTC. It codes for CASSLAGSQETQYF.

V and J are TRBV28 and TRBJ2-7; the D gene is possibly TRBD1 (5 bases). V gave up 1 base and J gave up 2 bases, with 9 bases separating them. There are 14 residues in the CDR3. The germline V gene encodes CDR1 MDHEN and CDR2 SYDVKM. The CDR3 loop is CASSLSGSPYEQYF. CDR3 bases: TGTGCCAGCAGTTTATCAGGGTCGCCCTACGAGCAGTACTTC.

CDR3 in amino acids: CASSLLAESYEQYF. DNA for the CDR3: TGTGCCAGCAGCTTACTAGCGGAGTCCTACGAGCAGTACTTC. V is TRBV7-9 and J is TRBJ2-7; TRBD2 matches at 7 bases. V shed 2 bases and J 1 base; nucleotides not matched to a gene: 2. Germline assignment: CDR1 SEHNR and CDR2 FQNEAQ (reference sequence). This CDR3 is 14 amino acids long.

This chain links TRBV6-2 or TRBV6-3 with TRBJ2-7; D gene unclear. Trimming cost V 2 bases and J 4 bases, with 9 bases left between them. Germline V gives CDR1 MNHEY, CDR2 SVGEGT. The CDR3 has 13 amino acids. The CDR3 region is CASSYSGRYEQYF. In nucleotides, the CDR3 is TGTGCCAGCAGTTACAGTGGGCGTTACGAGCAGTACTTC.

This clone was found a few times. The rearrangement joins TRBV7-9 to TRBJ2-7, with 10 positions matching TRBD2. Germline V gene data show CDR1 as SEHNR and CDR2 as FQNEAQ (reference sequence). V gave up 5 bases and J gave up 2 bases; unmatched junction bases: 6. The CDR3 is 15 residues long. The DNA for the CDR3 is TGTGCCAGCAGCCTCGGACTAGCGGAACCCTACGAGCAGTACTTC. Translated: CASSLGLAEPYEQYF.

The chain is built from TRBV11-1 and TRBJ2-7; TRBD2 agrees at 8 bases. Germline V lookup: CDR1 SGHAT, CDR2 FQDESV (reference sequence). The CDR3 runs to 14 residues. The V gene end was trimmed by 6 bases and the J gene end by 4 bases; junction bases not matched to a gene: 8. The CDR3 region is CASRQLADKYEQYF. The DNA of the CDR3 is TGTGCCAGCAGGCAACTAGCGGATAAGTACGAGCAGTACTTC.

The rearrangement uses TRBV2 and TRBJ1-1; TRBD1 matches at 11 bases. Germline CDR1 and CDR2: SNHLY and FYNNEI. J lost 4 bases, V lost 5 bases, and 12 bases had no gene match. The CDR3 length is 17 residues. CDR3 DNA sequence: TGTGCCAGCAGTCGAACCGGGACAGGGGGTCCGATCACTGAAGCTTTCTTT. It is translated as CASSRTGTGGPITEAFF.